Reported below is one T cell receptor beta chain. Its antigen is unknown. Amplified TCR beta CDR3 regions derived from RNA transcripts. The study used the HTBI primer set for a first-round RT-PCR of the TCR CDR3. TCRdb re-derived calls from the multiplex PCR reads in MiXCR, one entry per CDR3 protein. The sample has 250,000 to 300,000 distinct CDR3 sequences; roughly 15% are singletons. The CDR3 totals 16 residues. The V segment lost 6 bases and the J segment 5 bases; nucleotides outside the gene matches: 12. Diagnostic assessment was based on clinical symptoms, serum thyroxine and TRAb, thyroid ultrasound and orbital computed tomography. Extraction of PBMCs used 7.5 to 10 ml of fresh peripheral blood. This entry comes from a study of T cells in Graves' hyperthyroidism and ophthalmopathy. Study results and caveats: Before onset, by a median of 6.5 months, the model predicted ophthalmopathy.

The sample taken for sequencing was blood. This sequence originates from a middle-aged woman with Graves' hyperthyroidism that later progressed to Graves' ophthalmopathy. The chain combines TRBV12-3 or TRBV12-4 with TRBJ2-7, with TRBD2 matching over 11 bases. The CDR3 sequence is CASSRGLAGGWDEQYF. The CDR3 nucleotides read TGTGCCAGCAGCAGGGGTCTAGCGGGAGGCTGGGACGAGCAGTACTTC.